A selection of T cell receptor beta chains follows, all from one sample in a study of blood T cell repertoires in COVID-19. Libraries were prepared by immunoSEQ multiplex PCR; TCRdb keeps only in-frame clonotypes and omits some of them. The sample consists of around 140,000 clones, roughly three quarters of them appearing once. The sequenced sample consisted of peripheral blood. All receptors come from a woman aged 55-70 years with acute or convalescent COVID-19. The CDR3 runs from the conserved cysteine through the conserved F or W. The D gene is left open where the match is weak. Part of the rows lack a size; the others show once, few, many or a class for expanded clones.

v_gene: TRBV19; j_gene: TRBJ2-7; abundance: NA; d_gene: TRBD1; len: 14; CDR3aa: CASNPTGTNYEQYF; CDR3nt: TGTGCCAGTAACCCGACAGGGACCAACTACGAGCAGTACTTC
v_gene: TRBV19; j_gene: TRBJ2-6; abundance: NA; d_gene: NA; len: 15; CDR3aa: CASRTGASGANVLTF; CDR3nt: TGTGCCAGTAGGACAGGAGCCTCTGGGGCCAACGTCCTGACTTTC
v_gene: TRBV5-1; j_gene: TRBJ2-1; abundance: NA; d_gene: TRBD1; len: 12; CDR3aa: CASSLDRQGRVF; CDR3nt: TGCGCCAGCAGCTTGGACCGACAGGGTAGGGTCTTC
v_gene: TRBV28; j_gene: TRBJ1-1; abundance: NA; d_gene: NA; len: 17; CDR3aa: CASSPTVGARPNTEAFF; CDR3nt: TGTGCCAGCAGTCCTACCGTGGGGGCCAGGCCTAACACTGAAGCTTTCTTT
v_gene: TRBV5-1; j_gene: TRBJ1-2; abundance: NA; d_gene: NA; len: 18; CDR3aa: CASSLAPLHVPEGAGYTF; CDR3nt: TGCGCCAGCAGCTTGGCCCCCCTTCACGTTCCGGAGGGTGCTGGCTACACCTTC
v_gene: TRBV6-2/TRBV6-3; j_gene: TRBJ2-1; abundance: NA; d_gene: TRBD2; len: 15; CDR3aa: CASSPGLAGYNEQFF; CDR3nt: TGTGCCAGCAGTCCCGGACTAGCGGGGTACAATGAGCAGTTCTTC
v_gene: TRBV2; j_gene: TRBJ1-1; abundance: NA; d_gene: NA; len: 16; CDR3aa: CASRRPAGVGPTEAFF; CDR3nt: TGTGCCAGCAGGAGGCCGGCGGGGGTAGGGCCCACTGAAGCTTTCTTT
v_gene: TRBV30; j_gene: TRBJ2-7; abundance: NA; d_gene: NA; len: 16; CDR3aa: CAWSSYRGGSSYEQYF; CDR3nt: TGTGCCTGGAGTTCCTACAGGGGGGGGAGCTCCTACGAGCAGTACTTC
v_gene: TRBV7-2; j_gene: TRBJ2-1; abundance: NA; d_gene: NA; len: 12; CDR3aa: CASSLRRYEQFF; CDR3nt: TGTGCCAGCAGCTTACGGCGGTATGAGCAGTTCTTC
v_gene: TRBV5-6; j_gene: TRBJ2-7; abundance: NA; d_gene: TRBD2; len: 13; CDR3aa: CASNPAGADEQYF; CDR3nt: TGTGCCAGCAACCCAGCGGGAGCCGACGAGCAGTACTTC
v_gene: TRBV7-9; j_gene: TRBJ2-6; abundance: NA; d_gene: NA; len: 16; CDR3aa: CASSPPFRSGANVLTF; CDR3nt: TGTGCCAGCAGTCCTCCCTTCCGCTCTGGGGCCAACGTCCTGACTTTC
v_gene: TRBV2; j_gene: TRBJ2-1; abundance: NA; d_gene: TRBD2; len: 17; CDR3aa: CASSPGGGRGPYNEQFF; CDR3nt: TGTGCCAGCAGTCCAGGTGGCGGGAGGGGCCCCTACAATGAGCAGTTCTTC
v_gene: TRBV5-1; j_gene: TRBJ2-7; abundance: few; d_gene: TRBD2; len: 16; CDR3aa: CASSSGLAGALGEQYF; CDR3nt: TGCGCCAGCAGCTCAGGACTAGCGGGAGCCTTGGGGGAGCAGTACTTC
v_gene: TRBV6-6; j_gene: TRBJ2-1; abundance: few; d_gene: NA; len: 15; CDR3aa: CASTPYRELNVEQFF; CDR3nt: TGTGCCAGCACCCCTTACCGGGAATTAAATGTTGAGCAGTTCTTC
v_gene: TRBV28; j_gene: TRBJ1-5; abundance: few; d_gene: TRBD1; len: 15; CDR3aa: CASSKRAGQNQPQHF; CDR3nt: TGTGCCAGCAGCAAAAGGGCGGGACAGAATCAGCCCCAGCATTTT
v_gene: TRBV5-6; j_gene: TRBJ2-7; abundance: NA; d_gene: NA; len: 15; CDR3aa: CASGGWGRGRGEQYF; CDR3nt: TGTGCCAGCGGTGGATGGGGCAGGGGAAGAGGTGAGCAGTACTTC
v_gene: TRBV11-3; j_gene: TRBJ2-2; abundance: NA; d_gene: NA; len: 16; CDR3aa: CASSLATGNHTGELFF; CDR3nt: TGTGCCAGCAGCTTAGCCACAGGGAACCACACCGGGGAGCTGTTTTTT
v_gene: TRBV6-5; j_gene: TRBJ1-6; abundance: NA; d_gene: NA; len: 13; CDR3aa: CATAERRNSPLHF; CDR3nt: TGTGCCACAGCAGAGCGACGGAATTCACCCCTCCACTTT
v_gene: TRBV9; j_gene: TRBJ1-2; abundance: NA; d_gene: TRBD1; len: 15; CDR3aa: CASSPRTGGNYGYTF; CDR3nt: TGTGCCAGCAGCCCTCGGACAGGGGGTAACTATGGCTACACCTTC
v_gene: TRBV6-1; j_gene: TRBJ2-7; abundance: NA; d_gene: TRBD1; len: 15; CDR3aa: CASSEALGTGGSMDF; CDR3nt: TGTGCCAGCAGTGAAGCCCTCGGGACAGGGGGTAGTATGGACTTC